These 22 T cell receptor beta chains originate from one sample sequenced in a study of blood T cell repertoires in COVID-19. Assay used: immunoSEQ multiplex PCR; TCRdb lists only in-frame clones, some missing. In the table there are some 120,000 clones, less than 75% of which are singletons. Sequencing was carried out using peripheral blood. The receptors originated from a human donor with acute or convalescent COVID-19. The donor label of this sample is uncertain.

The rearrangement joins TRBV6-4 to TRBJ1-3, with D unresolved. The ends were cut back, 0 bases at V and 4 bases at J, with 7 bases in the middle. In germline, CDR1 is MRHNA, CDR2 SNTAGT. This CDR3 spans 14 amino acids. CDR3 in amino acids: CASSDSQVGNTIYF. CDR3 nucleotide sequence: TGTGCCAGCAGTGACTCCCAGGTCGGAAACACCATATATTTT.

The CDR3, as DNA: TGCGCCAGCAGCGGCAGGGGGACAGGCTCCTACGAGCAGTACTTC. It is translated as CASSGRGTGSYEQYF. V is TRBV5-1 and J is TRBJ2-7; 8 nucleotides agree with TRBD1. Germline assignment: CDR1 SGHRS and CDR2 YFSETQ. Trimming at V came to 4 bases and at J to 0 bases, leaving 6 bases not matched to a gene. The CDR3 extends over 15 amino acids.

The chain carries TRBV6-5 and TRBJ1-2; 7 bases map to TRBD1. Germline V gene data show CDR1 as MNHEY and CDR2 as SVGAGI. The ends lost 7 bases at V and 3 bases at J; junction bases unmatched: 8. The CDR3 loop spans 14 amino acids. The CDR3 coding sequence is TGTGCCAGCACCAAACAGGGGATCGACTATGGCTACACCTTC. This encodes CASTKQGIDYGYTF.

This clone is medium-sized by share. This sequence joins TRBV7-9 and TRBJ1-5; 10 positions match TRBD1. CDR1 and CDR2 (germline): SEHNR, FQNEAQ (reference sequence). The CDR3 extends over 14 amino acids. J was trimmed by 9 bases and V by 5 bases; bases with no gene match: 7. DNA for the CDR3: TGTGCCAGCAGCGCAGGGACAGGGGATATGCCCCAGCATTTT. Translation: CASSAGTGDMPQHF.

The chain has TRBV7-2 and TRBJ2-5; D is perhaps TRBD1 (7 bases). The germline gives CDR1 SGHTA, CDR2 FQGNSA. V was cut by 5 bases and J by 5 bases, with 18 bases left in between. This CDR3 has 15 amino acids. CDR3 in amino acids: CASSQGGGAGETQYF. The CDR3 region has the DNA TGTGCCAGCAGCCAAGGGGGCGGGGCCGGGGAGACCCAGTACTTC.

This clone has more than one count but fewer than ten. V usage is TRBV4-1 and J usage is TRBJ1-3, with unresolved D. Germline-derived CDR1 and CDR2 are MGHRA and YSYEKL. The germline V and J ends were trimmed by 4 bases and 0 bases, with 10 bases remaining between them. CDR3 length equals 15 residues. The CDR3 spells CASSPLPGSGNTIYF. The DNA for the CDR3 is TGCGCCAGCAGCCCTTTACCCGGCTCTGGAAACACCATATATTTT.

The V and J genes are TRBV9 and TRBJ1-6, with 7 nucleotides matching TRBD1. Germline CDR1 is SGDLS and CDR2 is YYNGEE. V dropped 4 bases and J dropped 5; count of bases not matched to a gene: 3. The CDR3 runs 14 residues. CDR3 region: CASSRGQNNSPLHF. CDR3 DNA: TGTGCCAGCAGCCGGGGACAGAATAATTCACCCCTCCACTTT.

This clone has only a few counts. CDR3 region: CASSLGFRTGNTIYF. CDR3 nucleotide sequence: TGTGCCAGCAGCTTAGGCTTCAGAACTGGAAACACCATATATTTT. V usage is TRBV13 and J usage is TRBJ1-3; D is uncertain. Trimming cost V 0 bases and J 2 bases, with 8 bases left between them. CDR1 is PRHDT and CDR2 is FYEKMQ in the germline V gene (reference sequence). The CDR3 has 15 amino acids.

The rearrangement links TRBV30 to TRBJ1-2, with 7 bases fitting TRBD1. CDR3 length: 14 residues. Germline loops: CDR1 GTSNPN, CDR2 SVGIG (reference sequence). V lost 2 bases to trimming and J lost 6 bases; unmatched junction nucleotides: 9. CDR3 sequence reads: CAWSKKGARDGYTF. CDR3 bases: TGTGCCTGGAGTAAAAAGGGGGCGAGGGATGGCTACACCTTC.

This sequence joins TRBV7-9 and TRBJ1-6, with 9 bases aligning to TRBD1. The CDR3 consists of 15 residues. After removal of 4 bases from V and 7 bases from J, the junction contained 5 bases not matched to a gene. CDR1 and CDR2 (germline): SEHNR, FQNEAQ (reference sequence). The CDR3 loop reads CASSSQGAGNSPLHF. In nucleotides, the CDR3 is TGTGCCAGCAGCTCACAGGGGGCTGGAAATTCACCCCTCCACTTT.

DNA for the CDR3: TGCAGCGACAAGGACAGGGCCTATGGCTACACCTTC. This translates into CSDKDRAYGYTF. The chain is built from TRBV29-1 and TRBJ1-2; 8 bases agree with TRBD1. The CDR3 runs 12 residues. V was pared by 7 bases and J by 4 bases, with 5 bases of the junction left unmatched. Germline V lookup: CDR1 SQVTM, CDR2 ANQGSEA. Using reference TRBV29-1 and TRBJ1-2 for the parts outside the CDR3, the full variable domain is SAVISQKPSRDICQRGTSLTIQCQVDSQVTMMFWYRQQPGQSLTLIATANQGSEATYESGFVIDKFPISRPNLTFSTLTVSNMSPEDSSIYLCSDKDRAYGYTFGSGTRLTVV.

The chain recombines TRBV19 with TRBJ2-3; TRBD2 might be the D (5 bases). This CDR3 spans 14 amino acids. The germline gives CDR1 LNHDA, CDR2 SQIVND (reference sequence). With 1 base removed from V and 0 bases from J, the gap between germline ends came to 5 bases. CDR3 in amino acids: CASSIGTSTDTQYF. Written as DNA, the CDR3 is TGTGCCAGTAGTATAGGGACTAGCACAGATACGCAGTATTTT.

This chain connects TRBV6-2 or TRBV6-3 to TRBJ1-5, with TRBD1 matching 8 bases. With 2 bases clipped from V and 5 bases from J, the junction kept 5 bases outside the gene matches. The germline gives CDR1 MNHEY, CDR2 SVGEGT. This CDR3 is 15 amino acids long. The CDR3 loop reads CASSYVPRGHQPQHF. The CDR3 DNA reads TGTGCCAGCAGTTACGTTCCCAGGGGGCATCAGCCCCAGCATTTT.

This clone was detected a few times. The rearrangement joins TRBV28 to TRBJ2-5, with TRBD2 matching over 8 bases. V lost 7 bases to trimming and J lost 1 base; unmatched junction nucleotides: 2. This CDR3 has 13 amino acids. From germline, CDR1 is MDHEN and CDR2 SYDVKM. In DNA, the CDR3 is TGTGCCAGCACTACTAGCGGCCAAGAGACCCAGTACTTC. Amino acid sequence: CASTTSGQETQYF.

This chain connects TRBV19 to TRBJ1-2; D unresolved. Germline values: CDR1 LNHDA, CDR2 SQIVND (reference sequence). V lost 10 bases to trimming and J lost 4 bases, with 16 bases between them. The CDR3 is 13 amino acids. CDR3 residues: CATSLDPGYGYTF. CDR3 nucleotides: TGTGCCACCTCACTTGATCCGGGCTATGGCTACACCTTC.

This clone was counted only a few times. The V call is TRBV18, the J call TRBJ1-4; perhaps TRBD1 as D (5 bases). Germline loops: CDR1 KGHSH, CDR2 LQKENI. The CDR3 spans 16 residues. V was shortened by 2 bases and J by 7 bases, with 17 bases between the two germline ends. CDR3 loop: CASSPMGSGQGEKLFF. The CDR3 nucleotides are TGTGCCAGCTCACCAATGGGCAGTGGTCAGGGTGAAAAACTGTTTTTT.

The V gene is TRBV18, the J gene TRBJ1-4; D remains unclear. The CDR3 has 13 residues. Germline V CDR1 and CDR2: KGHSH, LQKENI. The ends were cut back, 4 bases at V and 4 bases at J, with 7 bases in the middle. CDR3 region: CASSLSINEKLFF. DNA for the CDR3: TGTGCCAGCTCACTCAGTATTAATGAAAAACTGTTTTTT.

CDR3 DNA sequence: TGTGCCAGCAGTGAAGGCAGGGGTCGCAATCAGCCCCAGCATTTT. Translation gives CASSEGRGRNQPQHF. This chain uses TRBV6-1 with TRBJ1-5, with a tentative D call TRBD1 (6 bases). This CDR3 is 15 amino acids long. The germline gives CDR1 MNHNS, CDR2 SASEGT. Trimming removed 1 base at V and 2 bases at J, with 9 bases between.

V and J are TRBV10-2 and TRBJ2-5, with D possibly being TRBD2 (7 bases). The CDR3 is 16 amino acids. The germline V gene encodes CDR1 WSHSY and CDR2 SAAADI. The germline V and J ends were trimmed by 8 bases and 2 bases, with 21 bases remaining between them. This chain's CDR3 is CASQPLPAGTQETQYF. CDR3 coding DNA: TGCGCCAGCCAACCCCTTCCAGCGGGGACACAAGAGACCCAGTACTTC.

This sequence joins TRBV5-1 and TRBJ2-5, with D possibly matching TRBD2 (6 bases). This CDR3 comprises 15 residues. In germline, CDR1 is SGHRS, CDR2 YFSETQ. Trimming removed 4 bases from V and 1 base from J, with 14 bases in between. Written as DNA, the CDR3 is TGCGCCAGCAGCATCTATCAGGGACTCCAAGAGACCCAGTACTTC. Translated, it gives CASSIYQGLQETQYF.

This clone was seen only a few times. The chain couples TRBV5-1 to TRBJ1-4; the D gene is possibly TRBD1 (6 bases). This CDR3 spans 15 amino acids. The V gene lost 4 bases and the J gene lost 7 bases, with 17 bases spanning the gap. Germline V gene lookup returns CDR1 SGHRS and CDR2 YFSETQ. The CDR3 here is CASSTGQRTLEKLFF. The CDR3 DNA reads as TGCGCCAGCAGCACAGGACAGCGGACGCTTGAAAAACTGTTTTTT.

The chain recombines TRBV15 with TRBJ2-7; 10 bases fit TRBD2. The CDR3 loop spans 17 amino acids. Per the germline V gene, CDR1 is LNHNV and CDR2 is YYDKDF (reference sequence). With 0 bases clipped from V and 2 bases from J, the junction kept 7 bases outside the gene matches. The CDR3, as DNA: TGTGCCACCAGCAGAGATCGGGCTAGCGGGGGACCCTACGAGCAGTACGTC. As protein: CATSRDRASGGPYEQYV.